The 22 T cell receptor beta chains listed next were all sequenced from one sample in a study of T cells in localized non-small cell lung cancer. Only in-frame clones appear in the TCRdb table, and some are missing; sequencing was by immunoSEQ multiplex PCR. This table holds 20,000 to 25,000 clones, 85% to 90% found once. Sequencing was performed on peripheral blood, taken before any cancer treatment. The receptors stem from an older male donor with stage I squamous cell lung carcinoma.

The chain couples TRBV18 to TRBJ1-5, with 10 bases fitting TRBD1. From germline, CDR1 is KGHSH and CDR2 LQKENI. This CDR3 contains 14 residues. The ends lost 6 bases at V and 5 bases at J; junction bases unmatched: 4. The CDR3 is CASSLTGGDQPQHF. CDR3 DNA sequence: TGTGCCAGCTCGCTGACAGGGGGCGATCAGCCCCAGCATTTT. Supplemented by reference TRBV18 and TRBJ1-5, the full variable domain reads NAGVMQNPRHLVRRRGQEARLRCSPMKGHSHVYWYRQLPEEGLKFMVYLQKENIIDESGMPKERFSAEFPKEGPSILRIQQVVRGDSAAYFCASSLTGGDQPQHFGDGTRLSIL.

The genes are TRBV19 and TRBJ2-7; D uncertain. Trimming removed 7 bases from V and 2 bases from J, with 15 bases in between. This CDR3 comprises 14 residues. Germline V gives CDR1 LNHDA, CDR2 SQIVND (reference sequence). CDR3 amino acids: CASKSPTSPYEQYF. The CDR3 nucleotides read TGTGCCAGTAAATCCCCGACTTCTCCCTACGAGCAGTACTTC.

This chain joins TRBV9 and TRBJ1-2; D is perhaps TRBD1 (6 bases). V gave up 3 bases and J gave up 7 bases, with 13 bases separating them. The CDR3 spans 13 residues. Germline CDR1 SGDLS, CDR2 YYNGEE. CDR3 protein: CASSANRESGYTF. The CDR3 DNA reads TGTGCCAGCAGCGCCAACAGGGAATCTGGCTACACCTTC. The whole variable domain, filled in from reference TRBV9 and TRBJ1-2, reads DSGVTQTPKHLITATGQRVTLRCSPRSGDLSVYWYQQSLDQGLQFLIQYYNGEERAKGNILERFSAQQFPDLHSELNLSSLELGDSALYFCASSANRESGYTFGSGTRLTVV.

This sequence joins TRBV18 and TRBJ2-4, with 8 bases identical to TRBD1. The CDR3 sequence is 16 residues long. V trimming: 3 bases; J trimming: 1 base; junction bases outside the gene matches: 5. Germline CDR1 and CDR2: KGHSH and LQKENI. The CDR3 DNA sequence: TGTGCCAGCTCACCTCCGACAGGGGAGGCCAAAAACATTCAGTACTTC. Protein sequence: CASSPPTGEAKNIQYF.

V and J are TRBV7-9 and TRBJ1-4, with D maybe TRBD1 (6 bases). The CDR3 extends over 16 amino acids. Trimming left V 4 bases short and J 8 bases short, with 20 bases between. Germline V gene sequence: CDR1 SEHNR, CDR2 FQNEAQ (reference sequence). CDR3 DNA: TGTGCCAGCAGCTCGCCACCGACAGGCATGTACGAAAAACTGTTTTTT. This encodes CASSSPPTGMYEKLFF.

The rearrangement uses TRBV7-2 and TRBJ2-4; no reliable D call. V was pared by 2 bases and J by 8 bases, with 10 bases between. This CDR3 is built from 13 residues. Germline values: CDR1 SGHTA, CDR2 FQGNSA. CDR3 sequence reads: CASSLIGLDIQYF. For the CDR3, the DNA is TGTGCCAGCAGCTTAATTGGATTAGACATTCAGTACTTC.

The chain recombines TRBV4-1 with TRBJ2-7; 10 nucleotides line up with TRBD1. Germline V gene data show CDR1 as MGHRA and CDR2 as YSYEKL. The CDR3 length is 15 residues. The trim removed 2 bases at V and 2 bases at J, leaving 3 bases unmatched. In nucleotides, the CDR3 is TGCGCCAGCAGCCAACGGGACAGGGGAGCCTACGAGCAGTACTTC. Amino acid sequence: CASSQRDRGAYEQYF.

The gene calls are TRBV7-6 and TRBJ2-5; D perhaps matches TRBD2 (5 bases). The length of the CDR3 is 15 residues. V lost 7 bases and J 5 bases, leaving 20 bases between the germline ends. Germline CDR1 SGHVS, CDR2 FNYEAQ. The CDR3 DNA sequence: TGTGCCAGCACCCTAATGAGGGTGATTGGGGAGACCCAGTACTTC. Protein product: CASTLMRVIGETQYF.

The J gene is TRBJ1-3, the V gene TRBV4-1, with D perhaps TRBD1 (6 bases). This CDR3 spans 15 amino acids. Germline CDR1 is MGHRA and CDR2 is YSYEKL. The V end was cut by 1 base, the J end by 6 bases, with 13 bases between. The CDR3 DNA reads as TGCGCCAGCAGCCAAGTGGGGGGCACGGAAAACACCATATATTTT. It codes for CASSQVGGTENTIYF.

V gene TRBV15 combines with J gene TRBJ2-7; weak D call: TRBD2 (7 bases). Germline CDR1 and CDR2: LNHNV and YYDKDF (reference sequence). V lost 8 bases to trimming and J lost 0 bases, with 20 bases between them. There are 16 residues in the CDR3. As DNA, the CDR3 is TGTGCCACCGGTGGGGCGGGGGCCTCCATCTCCTACGAGCAGTACTTC. Protein product: CATGGAGASISYEQYF.

The CDR3 region has the DNA TGTGCCAGCATTTCATCGGGGGCGCATGGCTACACCTTC. As protein: CASISSGAHGYTF. V is TRBV6-5 and J is TRBJ1-2, with a weak D call TRBD1 (6 bases). In germline, CDR1 is MNHEY, CDR2 SVGAGI. This CDR3 region has 13 residues. The V gene lost 7 bases and the J gene lost 6 bases, with 15 bases spanning the gap.

V and J are TRBV10-3 and TRBJ1-5; TRBD1 matches 7 bases. The CDR3 runs 14 residues. V shed 11 bases, J shed 0 bases, and the junction held 7 bases outside the gene matches. Germline-derived CDR1 and CDR2 are ENHRY and SYGVKD. The CDR3 region has the DNA TGTGCCCCGTTGGGACAGACTAGCAATCAGCCCCAGCATTTT. Translation: CAPLGQTSNQPQHF.

In this sample, this clone turned up once. The genes are TRBV5-1 and TRBJ1-2; D is perhaps TRBD1 (5 bases). The CDR3 totals 13 residues. Trimming took 5 bases from V and 6 from J, leaving 14 bases between them. The germline CDR1 and CDR2 sequences are SGHRS and YFSETQ. As DNA, the CDR3 is TGCGCCAGCAGGACAGCCCCGTTAGATGGCTACACCTTC. It is translated as CASRTAPLDGYTF.

This chain connects TRBV4-3 to TRBJ2-2, with D unresolved. CDR3 length: 16 residues. Germline V CDR1 and CDR2: LGHNA, YSLEER. V was trimmed by 0 bases and J by 3 bases, leaving 11 bases between them. The CDR3 nucleotides are TGCGCCAGCAGCCAAGAACCAAGGACCTACACCGGGGAGCTGTTTTTT. Protein: CASSQEPRTYTGELFF.

This rearrangement joins TRBV19 to TRBJ1-5; no definite D call. V was clipped by 3 bases and J by 3 bases, with 12 bases between them. CDR1 and CDR2 (germline): LNHDA, SQIVND (reference sequence). The CDR3 has 15 amino acids. CDR3 sequence reads: CASSIARPNNQPQHF. The CDR3 DNA sequence: TGTGCCAGTAGTATTGCCAGGCCCAACAATCAGCCCCAGCATTTT.

V usage is TRBV5-4 and J usage is TRBJ1-6; no clear D. The germline CDR1 and CDR2 sequences are SGHNT and YYREEE (reference sequence). The CDR3 has 15 amino acids. Trimming cost V 2 bases and J 8 bases, with 14 bases left between them. CDR3 DNA: TGTGCCAGCAGCTTTGGACTCTCTGGGGATTCACCCCTCCACTTT. The encoded protein is CASSFGLSGDSPLHF.

V is TRBV19 and J is TRBJ2-7; D gene uncertain. Germline CDR1 LNHDA, CDR2 SQIVND (reference sequence). Trimming stripped 3 bases from V and 5 bases from J, with 8 bases between. The CDR3 is 12 amino acids. The CDR3 spells CASSIRSDEQYF. The DNA for the CDR3 is TGTGCCAGTAGTATTAGATCGGACGAGCAGTACTTC.

CDR3 amino acids: CASSLAGSTSGNTIYF. CDR3 nucleotides: TGCGCCAGCAGCTTGGCCGGGAGTACCTCTGGAAACACCATATATTTT. This chain uses TRBV5-1 with TRBJ1-3; D remains unclear. Looked up from germline, CDR1 is SGHRS and CDR2 is YFSETQ. Trimming pared 0 bases from V and 0 bases from J, leaving 10 bases between. CDR3 size: 16 residues.

This clone was recorded once. V and J are TRBV4-3 and TRBJ2-7, with TRBD1 matching 10 bases. Germline values: CDR1 LGHNA, CDR2 YSLEER. This CDR3 contains 16 residues. With 0 bases clipped from V and 6 bases from J, the junction kept 8 bases outside the gene matches. Here the CDR3 reads CASSQDTGQGSGEQYF. CDR3 nucleotides: TGCGCCAGCAGCCAAGATACGGGACAGGGGAGTGGCGAGCAGTACTTC.

V is TRBV5-1 and J is TRBJ1-1; D is unresolved. The V end lost 6 bases, the J end lost 3 bases, and 12 bases lay between the germline ends. Germline V gene sequence: CDR1 SGHRS, CDR2 YFSETQ. The CDR3 contains 13 residues. The CDR3 here is CASKLQLYTEAFF. CDR3 DNA sequence: TGCGCCAGCAAACTACAGTTGTACACTGAAGCTTTCTTT.

The genes are TRBV7-2 and TRBJ1-1; D gene unclear. This CDR3 comprises 13 residues. The V and J ends lost 0 bases and 7 bases respectively, with 9 bases between them. Germline V gene sequence: CDR1 SGHTA, CDR2 FQGNSA. This chain's CDR3 is CASSLAPRVEAFF. CDR3 nucleotides: TGTGCCAGCAGCTTAGCGCCCAGAGTTGAAGCTTTCTTT.

This clone came up a few times. CDR3 protein: CASVSREAFF. As DNA, the CDR3 is TGTGCTAGTGTCTCGAGGGAAGCTTTCTTT. The chain uses TRBV12-5 and TRBJ1-1; no clear D. V shed 7 bases and J shed 8 bases, with 8 bases lying between them. CDR1 is LGHNT, CDR2 FRNRAP, per germline. CDR3 length: 10 amino acids.